This TCR beta chain was obtained from a study of OX40 agonist ivuxolimab in advanced cancers. Study summary: Three patients had partial responses: one hepatocellular carcinoma, two cutaneous melanoma.

The data were produced by immunoSEQ multiplex PCR, yet TCRdb's version contains in-frame clones alone and is incomplete. The table lists around 97,000 clones, around 85% of them singletons. Germline V gives CDR1 SGHNT, CDR2 YENEEA. The length of the CDR3 is 16 residues. The J segment lost 4 bases and the V segment lost 4 bases, leaving 8 bases of the junction unmatched. Sequencing used CD4+ or CD8+ T cells sorted from blood, obtained in a trial of the OX40 agonist ivuxolimab. V is TRBV11-3 and J is TRBJ2-2; TRBD1 matches at 8 bases. This clonotype originated in an adult with an advanced solid tumor such as melanoma, head and neck, liver or kidney cancer. The CDR3 spells CASSSGQGASTGELFF. CDR3 nucleotides: TGTGCCAGCAGCTCCGGACAGGGCGCGTCCACCGGGGAGCTGTTTTTT.